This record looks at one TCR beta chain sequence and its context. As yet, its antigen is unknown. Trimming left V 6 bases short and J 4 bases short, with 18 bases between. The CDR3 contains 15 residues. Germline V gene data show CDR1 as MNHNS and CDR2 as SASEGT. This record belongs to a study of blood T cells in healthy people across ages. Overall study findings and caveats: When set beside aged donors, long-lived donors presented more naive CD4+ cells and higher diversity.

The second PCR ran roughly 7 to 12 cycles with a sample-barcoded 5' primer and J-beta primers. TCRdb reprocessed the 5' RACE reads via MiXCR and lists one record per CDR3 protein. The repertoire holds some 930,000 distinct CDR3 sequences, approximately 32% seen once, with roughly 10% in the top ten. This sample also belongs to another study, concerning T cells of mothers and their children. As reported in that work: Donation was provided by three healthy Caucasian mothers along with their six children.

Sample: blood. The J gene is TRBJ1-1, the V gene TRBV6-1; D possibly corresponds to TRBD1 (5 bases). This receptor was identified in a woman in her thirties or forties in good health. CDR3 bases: TGTGCCAGCAGGGGACTGCAGAGTCTGAGCACTGAAGCTTTCTTT. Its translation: CASRGLQSLSTEAFF.